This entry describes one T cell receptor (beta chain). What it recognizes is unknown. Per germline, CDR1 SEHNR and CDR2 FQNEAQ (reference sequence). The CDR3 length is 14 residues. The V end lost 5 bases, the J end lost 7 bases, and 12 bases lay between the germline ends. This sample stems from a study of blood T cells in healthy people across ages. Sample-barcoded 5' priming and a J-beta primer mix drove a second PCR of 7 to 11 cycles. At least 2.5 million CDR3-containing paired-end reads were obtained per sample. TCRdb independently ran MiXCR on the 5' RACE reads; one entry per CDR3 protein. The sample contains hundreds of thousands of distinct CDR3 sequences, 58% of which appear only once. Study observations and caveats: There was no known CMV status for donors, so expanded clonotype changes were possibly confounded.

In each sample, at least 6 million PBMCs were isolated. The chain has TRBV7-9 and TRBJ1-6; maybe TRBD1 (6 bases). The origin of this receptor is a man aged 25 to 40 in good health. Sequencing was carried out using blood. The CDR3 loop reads CASSRPDRNSPLHF. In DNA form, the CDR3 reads TGTGCCAGCAGCCGGCCGGACAGAAATTCACCCCTCCACTTT.